A selection of T cell receptor beta chains follows, all from one sample in a study of yellow fever vaccine responses in identical twins. TCRdb re-called the RT-PCR reads with MiXCR, one entry per CDR3 protein. The sample carries 30,000 to 40,000 distinct CDR3 sequences, 45% to 65% recorded once. Source: T cells from blood (PBMCs), unsorted or a sorted subset (not recorded which), taken before or after yellow fever vaccination (not recorded which). These receptors were collected from a young woman who received the yellow fever vaccine. The CDR3 runs from the conserved cysteine through the conserved F or W. The D gene is left open where the match is weak. A row's size may be missing; if present it is once, few, many or a size class.

j_gene: TRBJ1-2; abundance: .; v_gene: TRBV10-3; d_gene: .; CDR3aa: CAISAHGMEGYTF; CDR3nt: TGTGCCATCAGTGCTCACGGGATGGAAGGCTACACCTTC
j_gene: TRBJ2-1; abundance: .; v_gene: TRBV5-3; d_gene: .; CDR3aa: CARRGGNEQFF; CDR3nt: TGTGCCAGAAGAGGGGGAAATGAGCAGTTCTTC
j_gene: TRBJ2-1; abundance: .; v_gene: TRBV13; d_gene: .; CDR3aa: CASRGGEGLLDEQFF; CDR3nt: TGTGCCAGCAGGGGGGGCGAGGGTCTTTTAGATGAGCAGTTCTTC
j_gene: TRBJ1-3; abundance: .; v_gene: TRBV2; d_gene: .; CDR3aa: CASRGPGLQGNTIYF; CDR3nt: TGTGCCAGCAGGGGACCGGGGCTCCAAGGAAACACCATATATTTT
j_gene: TRBJ2-6; abundance: few; v_gene: TRBV5-5; d_gene: .; CDR3aa: CASSPGRVSGANVLTF; CDR3nt: TGTGCCAGCAGCCCCGGGAGAGTCTCTGGGGCCAACGTCCTGACTTTC
j_gene: TRBJ2-1; abundance: .; v_gene: TRBV12-3/TRBV12-4; d_gene: TRBD2; CDR3aa: CASTSGTARFYNEQFF; CDR3nt: TGTGCCAGCACGAGCGGGACCGCCCGTTTCTACAATGAGCAGTTCTTC
j_gene: TRBJ2-5; abundance: .; v_gene: TRBV11-3; d_gene: .; CDR3aa: CASSLDGRTVTQETQYF; CDR3nt: TGTGCCAGCAGCTTAGATGGAAGGACAGTCACCCAAGAGACCCAGTACTTC
j_gene: TRBJ1-1; abundance: few; v_gene: TRBV29-1; d_gene: .; CDR3aa: CSVAGSILTEAFF; CDR3nt: TGCAGCGTAGCAGGGAGTATTTTGACTGAAGCTTTCTTT
j_gene: TRBJ2-1; abundance: few; v_gene: TRBV3-1; d_gene: TRBD2; CDR3aa: CASSQGLVRESYNEQFF; CDR3nt: TGTGCCAGCAGCCAAGGGTTGGTGCGGGAGTCCTACAATGAGCAGTTCTTC
j_gene: TRBJ1-5; abundance: few; v_gene: TRBV9; d_gene: .; CDR3aa: CASSVDTYSNQPQHF; CDR3nt: TGTGCCAGCAGCGTAGATACCTATAGCAATCAGCCCCAGCATTTT
j_gene: TRBJ2-3; abundance: .; v_gene: TRBV15; d_gene: TRBD2; CDR3aa: CATSTLTPSGARLDTQYF; CDR3nt: TGTGCCACCAGCACCTTGACCCCTAGCGGGGCCAGGTTAGATACGCAGTATTTT
j_gene: TRBJ1-2; abundance: .; v_gene: TRBV20-1; d_gene: .; CDR3aa: CGFQTNYGYTF; CDR3nt: TGCGGGTTCCAAACGAACTATGGCTACACCTTC
j_gene: TRBJ1-4; abundance: few; v_gene: TRBV18; d_gene: TRBD1; CDR3aa: CASSADRGRNEKLFF; CDR3nt: TGTGCCAGCTCAGCGGACAGGGGTCGTAATGAAAAACTGTTTTTT
j_gene: TRBJ2-3; abundance: .; v_gene: TRBV4-1; d_gene: TRBD2; CDR3aa: CASRPEALAGGTDTQYF; CDR3nt: TGCGCCAGCAGACCCGAGGCCCTAGCGGGAGGCACAGATACGCAGTATTTT
j_gene: TRBJ1-6; abundance: .; v_gene: TRBV7-5; d_gene: .; CDR3aa: CISVSEAFRTANSPLHF; CDR3nt: .
j_gene: TRBJ2-5; abundance: .; v_gene: TRBV4-2; d_gene: TRBD2; CDR3aa: CASSPGGRETQYF; CDR3nt: TGTGCCAGCAGCCCGGGGGGGCGTGAGACCCAGTACTTC
j_gene: TRBJ2-3; abundance: .; v_gene: TRBV29-1; d_gene: .; CDR3aa: CSGASLSSTDTQYF; CDR3nt: TGCAGCGGCGCTAGTCTTTCTAGCACAGATACGCAGTATTTT
j_gene: TRBJ1-5; abundance: .; v_gene: TRBV28; d_gene: .; CDR3aa: CASGEGQPQHF; CDR3nt: TGTGCTTCAGGGGAGGGTCAGCCCCAGCATTTT
j_gene: TRBJ1-2; abundance: .; v_gene: TRBV5-1; d_gene: .; CDR3aa: CASSLGGAKAGDYGYTF; CDR3nt: TGCGCCAGCAGCCTGGGGGGTGCGAAGGCGGGAGACTATGGCTACACCTTC